This TCR beta chain is from a study of cytomegalovirus exposure and HLA in healthy donors. Study in general: Most donors, about 77% of approximately 400 genotyped, fell in the Caucasian-associated ancestry cluster.

This PCR relied on a set of 60 Vbeta primers and 13 Jbeta primers. Original processing notes: Later analysis identified 80 million to 90 million unique TCR beta chains, approximately 11 million shared. Profiled with immunoSEQ multiplex PCR; TCRdb holds only in-frame clones, not every one. That table furnishes V, J and clone size, whereas the DNA furnished D and trimming. The data contain 100,000 to 150,000 clones, around 72% of them singletons. CDR3 size: 12 residues. Deletions cut 5 bases from V and 2 bases from J, with 6 bases between. The germline gives CDR1 MNHEY, CDR2 SMNVEV (reference sequence). The sample holds a few counts of this clone. Its antigen is unidentified. General observations from the study: Researchers reported that a few CMV-associated chains were confirmed in vitro as CMV antigen-specific. Most of the CMV-associated TCR beta chains (in a later analysis) appeared to be HLA-restricted.

Specimen: PBMCs. J is TRBJ1-2 and V is TRBV27; no reliable D call. The clonotype was recovered from a middle-aged woman in good health and CMV-seronegative. The DNA of the CDR3 is TGTGCCAGCAGTACTTCAAACTATGGCTACACCTTC. This translates into CASSTSNYGYTF.